These 5 T cell receptor beta chains came from one sample sequenced in a study of shared clonotypes between healthy human individuals. TCRdb's table, derived via immunoSEQ multiplex PCR, lists solely in-frame clones and lacks some. The table lists about 700,000 clones, approximately 74% of them singletons, with roughly 1.7% in the top ten. The sample was memory CD4+ T cells sorted from blood. The subset was: CD45RA-negative fraction. The source of these receptors is a woman in her thirties in good health.

The rearrangement joins TRBV30 to TRBJ2-1; D remains ambiguous. Trimming pared 1 base from V and 9 bases from J, leaving 10 bases between. The CDR3 has 12 residues. Germline CDR1 is GTSNPN and CDR2 is SVGIG (reference sequence). CDR3 residues: CAWSAPLTEQFF. The CDR3 coding sequence is TGTGCCTGGAGTGCCCCGCTGACTGAGCAGTTCTTC.

The rearrangement links TRBV19 to TRBJ2-1, with D possibly being TRBD1 (5 bases). The CDR3 length is 16 residues. Germline V lookup: CDR1 LNHDA, CDR2 SQIVND (reference sequence). V was shortened by 6 bases and J by 8 bases, with 23 bases between the two germline ends. CDR3 DNA: TGTGCCAGTAGCCACCAACCGACAGAACCTTGGGATGAGCAGTTCTTC. Protein: CASSHQPTEPWDEQFF.

This rearrangement joins TRBV6-6 to TRBJ2-1; D is ambiguous. Germline assignment: CDR1 MNHNY and CDR2 SVGAGI (reference sequence). V was shortened by 8 bases and J by 12 bases, with 20 bases between the two germline ends. There are 13 residues in the CDR3. The CDR3 DNA is TGTGCCAGCGGGGAAGAGGATGGCCTTAGGCAGTTCTTC. Translating gives CASGEEDGLRQFF.

J is TRBJ2-7 and V is TRBV7-9; 9 bases map to TRBD2. V dropped 4 bases and J dropped 7; count of bases not matched to a gene: 11. From germline, CDR1 is SEHNR and CDR2 FQNEAQ (reference sequence). This CDR3 comprises 15 residues. CDR3 in amino acids: CASSSPTSGGYEQYF. CDR3 in DNA: TGTGCCAGCAGCTCCCCGACTAGCGGAGGGTATGAGCAGTACTTC.

J is TRBJ2-3 and V is TRBV21-1; the D call of TRBD2 is as the table states it, not checked on the DNA. TRBV21-1 is classified as a pseudogene. The length of the CDR3 is 16 residues. CDR3 in DNA: TGTGCCAGCAGCAAATTAACTCTAGCGCCCACAGATACGCAGTATTTT. Protein product: CASSKLTLAPTDTQYF.